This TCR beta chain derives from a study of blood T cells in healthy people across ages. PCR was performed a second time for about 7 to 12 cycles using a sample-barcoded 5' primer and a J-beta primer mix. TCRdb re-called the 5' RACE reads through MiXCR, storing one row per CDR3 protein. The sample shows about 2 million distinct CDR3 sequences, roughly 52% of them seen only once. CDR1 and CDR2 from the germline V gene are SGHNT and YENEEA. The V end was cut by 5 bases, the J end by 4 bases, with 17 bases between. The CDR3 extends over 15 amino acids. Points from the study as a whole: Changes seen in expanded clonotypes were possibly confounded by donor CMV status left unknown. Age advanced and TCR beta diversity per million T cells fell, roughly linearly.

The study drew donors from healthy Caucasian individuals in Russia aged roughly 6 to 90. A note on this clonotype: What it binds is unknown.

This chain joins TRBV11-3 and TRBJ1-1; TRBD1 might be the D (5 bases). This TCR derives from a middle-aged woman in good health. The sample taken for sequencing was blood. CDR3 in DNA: TGTGCCAGCAGCCCGGGAATGGGGGGGATCACTGAAGCTTTCTTT. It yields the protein CASSPGMGGITEAFF.